The clone carrying this T cell receptor beta chain was detected once. Time point given: neoterminal ileum biopsy at postoperative endoscopy, about 6 months after surgery. The data are from a study of T cell repertoires in ileal Crohn's disease. Repertoires were generated with immunoSEQ multiplex PCR, while TCRdb's copy carries only in-frame clones and drops some. The table has 55,000 to 65,000 clones, about 89% seen once. Trimming took 0 bases from V and 5 from J, leaving 12 bases between them. In germline, CDR1 is SGHKS, CDR2 YYEKEE (reference sequence). The CDR3 has 15 residues. The source material was ileal tissue. The receptor comes from an adult with Crohn's disease. The chain recombines TRBV5-5 with TRBJ2-4; D gene ambiguous. The CDR3: CASSLGPVSQNIQYF. The DNA of the CDR3 is TGTGCCAGCAGCTTGGGTCCAGTCTCCCAAAACATTCAGTACTTC. Supplemented by reference TRBV5-5 and TRBJ2-4, the full variable domain reads DAGVTQSPTHLIKTRGQQVTLRCSPISGHKSVSWYQQVLGQGPQFIFQYYEKEERGRGNFPDRFSARQFPNYSSELNVNALLLGDSALYLCASSLGPVSQNIQYFGAGTRLSVL.